The sequence of this T cell receptor beta chain was determined in a study of blood T cells in healthy people across ages. This clonotype has more than one count but fewer than ten. It was 8 to 10 milliliters of peripheral blood that were drawn from each donor. Together with a sample-barcoded 5' primer, a J-beta primer mix was included in a second PCR lasting about 6 to 11 cycles. TCRdb called the 5' RACE reads again in MiXCR, with one record for every CDR3 protein. The profile shows around 820,000 distinct CDR3 sequences, just under 25% of them singletons. The same data also contributed to another study, on T cells of mothers and their children.

The source of this sequence is a boy under 18 in good health. Sequencing was done on a sample of blood.

The CDR3 sequence is CSARELDRDYEQYF. The CDR3, as DNA: TGCAGTGCTAGAGAGTTGGACAGGGACTACGAGCAGTACTTC. The chain employs TRBV20-1 and TRBJ2-7, with 8 positions matching TRBD1. Germline CDR1 and CDR2: DFQATT and SNEGSKA (reference sequence). CDR3 length: 14 amino acids. J lost 3 bases, V lost 0 bases, and 4 bases had no gene match.